This T cell receptor (beta chain) originates from a study of cytomegalovirus exposure and HLA in healthy donors (dated by TCRdb to 2017 to 2019). About the investigation overall: An earlier analysis of roughly 570 of the donors reported 276 Gb of sequence data and 95 million to 140 million unique TCR beta sequences obtained from approximately 180 million T cells. About 300 gigabases of sequencing data and some 85 million unique TCR sequences were included in an early release covering about 600 HLA-typed donors. The genetic ancestry cluster associated with self-reported Caucasian donors included 81% of the 300 to 400 genotyped donors. The study aimed to test whether cataloging public T cell receptors could reveal signatures of past pathogen exposure. Using immunosequencing, the study profiled T cell repertoires from approximately 700 subjects and related those repertoires to cytomegalovirus serostatus. A separate validation cohort of more than 100 different subjects was used in addition to the 666-subject first cohort. The study combined high-throughput TCR immunosequencing, statistical association of individual TCRs with disease status, and machine learning to predict cytomegalovirus infection status. A later analysis re-analyzed previously published TCR beta repertoires from 666 donors and added high-resolution HLA genotyping to study TCR occurrence patterns. In the later analysis, no new phenotypic data were used to find candidate immune exposures; instead, reliance was placed on TCR beta sequences and their occurrence across donors. To decide whether each TCR beta V gene segment behaved as functional or pseudogenic, an earlier analysis of some 600 of the donors relied on high-throughput TCR beta sequencing. Alongside the repertoire data, information on donor age, sex, ethnicity and CMV serostatus was compiled. Genome-wide SNP genotypes for about three fifths of the roughly 700 donors were used in a later genetic analysis, which treated that subset as a discovery cohort. Every repertoire in the discovery cohort had been generated on one and the same sequencing platform. HLA typing included class I and class II loci at four-digit resolution. The number of typed donors differed by locus: 629-630 for A, B, C, DRB1 and DQB1; about 520 for DQA1; approximately 600 for DPA1; and about 450 for DPB1. A handful of DR-DQ haplotypes were handled as single units for association and clustering because linkage in the cohort was strong. On average, around 240,000 unique TCR beta nucleotide sequences were sequenced per donor among 350 to 400 genotyped donors of the cohort, with roughly 19% of those sequences being non-productive.

As concerns this clone: There is no known antigen for this receptor. Base qualities are not recorded, but no much larger clone differs from it by a single base.

Libraries came from the immunoSEQ multiplex PCR assay. A mixture of 60 forward primers for TCR Vbeta segments and 13 reverse primers for TCR Jbeta segments was used in the multiplex PCR. Amplification of the CDR3 region of rearranged TCR beta genes was performed with a multiplex PCR assay on genomic DNA. The amplified TCR beta libraries were sequenced on the Illumina HiSeq System as 87-base-pair reads. The authors processed their data as follows. A later analysis tallied 75 million to 85 million unique TCR beta chains across the approximately 670 repertoires, and some 12 million of those chains were shared by two or more donors. Raw reads were error-corrected and collapsed into unique sequences with a nearest-neighbor algorithm that merged closely related sequences to remove PCR and sequencing errors. CDR3 sequences were aligned to IMGT reference sequences to assign V, D and J gene segments. For a sequence to be retained, at least a six-nucleotide match to both a V gene segment and a J gene segment was required. Rearrangements were called productive when the CDR3 lacked stop codons and stayed in frame with V and J; all others were non-productive. CDR3 was defined according to IMGT convention as the region running from the second conserved V-encoded cysteine to the conserved J-encoded phenylalanine. The earlier analysis of about 590 of the donors excluded sequences that lacked an unambiguous match to a single V gene segment. An earlier analysis of approximately 590 of the donors called V segments functional above 56.7% productive rearrangements and segregating when the between-donor standard deviation exceeded 5%. To diagnose cytomegalovirus status from the catalog of TCR beta chain sequences, a statistical classification framework was built. In a later analysis, V and J genes were assigned by comparing TCR nucleotide sequences against IMGT/GENE-DB human TR gene sequences. A later analysis assigned CDR3 sequences and most-parsimonious VDJ recombination scenarios with the TCRdist pipeline. A later analysis defined each TCR beta chain by its CDR3 amino acid sequence plus V-gene family, and excluded reads lacking a unique V-gene family. In a later analysis, fewer than 600 highly shared, low-generation-probability nucleotide sequences were removed to address suspected cross-contamination and a sequencing artifact. In a later analysis, a clonal expansion index was calculated for each public chain from normalized within-repertoire ranks of inferred template counts. Generation probabilities in a later analysis came from a VDJ recombination model fitted to out-of-frame rearrangements, and those results were checked against IGoR. A later analysis scored TCR-TCR, TCR-HLA and TCR-CMV co-occurrence with hypergeometric tests, applying a repertoire-size bias correction to TCR pairs. A later analysis estimated false discovery rates by permuting HLA or CMV assignments 20 times. In a later analysis, co-occurring TCRs were grouped using DBSCAN, and TCRdist sequence similarity was added for clustering within HLA-allele-positive subsets. Repertoires with fewer than 30,000 or more than 120,000 public chains, plus five repertoires with anomalous nucleotide sharing, were excluded from co-occurrence clustering. TCRdb limited this immuneACCESS table to in-frame rearrangements with V and J called. A share of clones is missing; checked studies link under half to unresolved V genes, and the rest is unexplained. V, J and clone size reflect that table, while D and trimming were determined from the DNA. The sample includes about 160,000 clones, with 65% to 80% observed a single time. The top ten clones comprise about 2.1% of the sample.

Overall results and qualifications from the work: The study listed 150 to 200 TCR beta chains as associated with cytomegalovirus. The sequencing pipeline was judged likely to have produced a cluster of highly shared sequence variants as a technical artifact. Assigning TCR associations to individual alleles was difficult when HLA alleles, especially DR and DQ, strongly co-occurred. According to a later genetic analysis, donors in an Asian-associated ancestry cluster had fewer N-insertions in productive TCRs than the approximately 700-donor mean. Because some donors lacked HLA typing at each locus, the association tests relied only on the typed subset. In vitro tests confirmed that a few of the cytomegalovirus-associated TCR beta chains recognize cytomegalovirus antigens. Presence/absence analyses assumed roughly uniform sequencing depth across donors, an assumption that may not hold. Broadly in line with IMGT annotations, most TCR beta V segments showed up in productive rearrangements about 90% or about 30% of the time in an earlier analysis of roughly 590 of the donors. In a later analysis, more than 15,000 TCR beta sequences were associated with specific HLA alleles at a false discovery rate of 0.05. Over 15 rarely observed V segments, including chromosome 9 orphons, were excluded from the earlier analysis of almost 600 of the donors because counts were too low. The 87-base-pair reads could not distinguish some IMGT-functional V segments, including TRBV6-2 and TRBV6-3, so those segments were excluded. A further reported finding was that TCR beta sequences accurately predicted the HLA-A and HLA-B alleles for most subjects in the first cohort. A later genetic analysis associated a missense DCLRE1C variant with V-gene and J-gene trimming of TCR beta chains, and an independent cohort replicated the association. While some public TCRs were present in many individuals, most TCR sequences turned up only very rarely across donors. Cytomegalovirus status was reported to be diagnosed by the classifier with high specificity and sensitivity in both the original and validation cohorts. Most CMV-associated TCR beta chains appeared to be HLA-restricted in a later analysis, and the HLA associations seemed to be driven largely by CMV exposure. The authors suggested that the approach could potentially be extended to other disease states and immunological phenotypes. In a later analysis, HLA-associated TCR beta chains showed more clonal expansion and lower generation probabilities than non-associated chains that were equally common. This cohort had only TCR beta chains sequenced, and the lack of alpha or paired-chain data limited which features could be detected. A later analysis found that TCR association rates varied across HLA loci, with DRB1 alleles showing the most associated TCRs and HLA-C alleles the fewest. In a later analysis, several top co-occurrence clusters were reported to appear linked to parvovirus B19, influenza, CMV and Epstein-Barr virus. For the cohort, immune exposure information was limited to CMV serostatus. Linkage disequilibrium might explain the correlated functional status among segregating V segments, but an unknown experimental factor could not be ruled out.

As encoded in the germline V gene (reference sequence), CDR1 is GTSNPN while CDR2 is SVGIG. Taken from cysteine to phenylalanine, the CDR3 has 14 residues. The retained sequence is limited to the CDR3, 42 bases, with the frame set at the first base. The V and J ends are trimmed by 4 bases and 2 bases, leaving 14 bases between them. The cohort comprised 670 or so healthy bone marrow donors. Cohort members were all nominally healthy when sampled, although unrecorded immune exposures were likely present. The donor tested CMV seronegative and was one of the 352 seronegative cohort members. Every donor gave a peripheral blood sample, and the peripheral blood mononuclear cells from that sample were used for TCR beta sequencing. The Qiagen DNeasy Blood Extraction Kit was used to extract genomic DNA from the blood cell samples.

Recombination connected TRBV30 to TRBJ1-1; TRBD1 is perhaps the D gene, given 6 matching bases. This TCR was recovered from a female donor in good health and CMV-seronegative. Sample: PBMCs. CDR3 region: CAWTSDRYNTEAFF. The sequenced DNA is TGTGCCTGGACATCAGACAGGTACAACACTGAAGCTTTCTTT.